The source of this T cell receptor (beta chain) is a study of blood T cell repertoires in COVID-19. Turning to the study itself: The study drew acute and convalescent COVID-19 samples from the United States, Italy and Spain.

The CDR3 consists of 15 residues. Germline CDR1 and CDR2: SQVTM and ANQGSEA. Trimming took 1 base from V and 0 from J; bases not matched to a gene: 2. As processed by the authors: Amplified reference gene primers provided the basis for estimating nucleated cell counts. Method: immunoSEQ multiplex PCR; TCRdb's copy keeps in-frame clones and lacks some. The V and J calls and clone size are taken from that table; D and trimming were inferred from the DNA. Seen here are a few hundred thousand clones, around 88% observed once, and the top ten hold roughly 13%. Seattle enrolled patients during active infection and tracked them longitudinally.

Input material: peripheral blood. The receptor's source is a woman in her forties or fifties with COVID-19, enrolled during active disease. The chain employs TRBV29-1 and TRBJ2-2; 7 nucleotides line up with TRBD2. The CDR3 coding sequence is TGCAGCGTTGAAGGGGCGGGGGCGAACACCGGGGAGCTGTTTTTT. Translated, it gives CSVEGAGANTGELFF.